This passage covers 12 T cell receptor beta chains from one sample sequenced in a study of neoadjuvant anti-PD-1 for oral cavity cancer (dated by TCRdb to the early 2020s). Read against the paper, the sample's time point label means: before neoadjuvant nivolumab. To prepare the library, the immunoSEQ multiplex PCR assay was applied. TCRdb retrieved this table from immuneACCESS and kept in-frame rearrangements only. Not all clones are present; in checked studies, unresolved V genes account for under half, and no reason is known for the remainder. For this sample the table gives about 15,000 clones, of which 64% were detected only once. The ten largest clones represent 2.5% to 3% of the sample. The sample in question was PBMCs, obtained before nivolumab (anti-PD-1) treatment. These receptor sequences come from a person between 40 and 79 years old with oral cavity squamous cell carcinoma.

This chain links TRBV6-6 with TRBJ1-2; D is unresolved. The CDR3 covers 14 residues. CDR1 is MNHNY, CDR2 SVGAGI, per germline (reference sequence). V lost 5 bases to trimming and J lost 4 bases, with 14 bases between them. As DNA, the CDR3 is TGTGCCAGCAGTCTATACTCCGAGACCTATGGCTACACCTTC. Protein: CASSLYSETYGYTF.

V gene TRBV6-5 combines with J gene TRBJ2-6, with TRBD1 matching 8 bases. J was trimmed by 4 bases and V by 6 bases; bases with no gene match: 2. Germline CDR1 MNHEY, CDR2 SVGAGI. This CDR3 spans 14 amino acids. The CDR3 DNA reads as TGTGCCAGCAGGGACAGGGTCGGGGCCAACGTCCTGACTTTC. It codes for CASRDRVGANVLTF.

This clone was found a few times. This chain uses TRBV5-1 with TRBJ1-1, with D possibly being TRBD1 (5 bases). The length of the CDR3 is 15 residues. Trimming stripped 4 bases from V and 2 bases from J, with 15 bases between. In germline, CDR1 is SGHRS, CDR2 YFSETQ. CDR3 nucleotides: TGCGCCAGCAGCCATGGGACGGCGGATAACACTGAAGCTTTCTTT. It is translated as CASSHGTADNTEAFF.

This clone has only a few counts. The rearrangement links TRBV9 to TRBJ1-3; D ambiguous. Per germline, CDR1 SGDLS and CDR2 YYNGEE. This CDR3 contains 12 residues. Trimming removed 4 bases from V and 4 bases from J, with 6 bases in between. CDR3 region: CASSPGGNTIYF. CDR3 bases: TGTGCCAGCAGCCCCGGGGGAAACACCATATATTTT.

The chain recombines TRBV5-1 with TRBJ2-7; D is perhaps TRBD1 (6 bases). The CDR3 runs to 13 residues. The germline V gene encodes CDR1 SGHRS and CDR2 YFSETQ. Trimming pared 0 bases from V and 9 bases from J, leaving 13 bases between. CDR3: CASSLEQGSVQYF. The CDR3 region has the DNA TGCGCCAGCAGCTTGGAACAGGGTTCGGTGCAGTACTTC.

V gene TRBV6-5 combines with J gene TRBJ2-1; 14 bases are a match to TRBD2. V gave up 6 bases and J gave up 9 bases; unmatched junction bases: 7. This CDR3 contains 15 residues. Germline CDR1 and CDR2: MNHEY and SVGAGI. The CDR3 DNA follows: TGTGCCAGCAGACAGACTAGCGGGAGGGTAAGTGAGCAGTTCTTC. Translating gives CASRQTSGRVSEQFF.

The genes are TRBV5-1 and TRBJ2-1; 8 bases map to TRBD2. Trimming at V came to 4 bases and at J to 6 bases, leaving 15 bases not matched to a gene. The CDR3 contains 17 residues. Germline V CDR1 and CDR2: SGHRS, YFSETQ. The CDR3 DNA is TGCGCCAGCAGCCCTGGACTAGCAACCTTTGGGGGCAATGAGCAGTTCTTC. It specifies CASSPGLATFGGNEQFF.

The sample holds a few counts of this clone. V usage is TRBV7-9 and J usage is TRBJ2-1, with D possibly matching TRBD2 (6 bases). Trimming removed 0 bases from V and 6 bases from J, with 9 bases in between. This CDR3 is built from 14 residues. Germline V gives CDR1 SEHNR, CDR2 FQNEAQ (reference sequence). The CDR3 sequence: CASSLAGGSNEQFF. CDR3 bases: TGTGCCAGCAGCTTAGCGGGAGGTAGCAATGAGCAGTTCTTC.

The rearrangement uses TRBV2 and TRBJ2-5; 9 bases align to TRBD2. V was pared by 6 bases and J by 2 bases, with 7 bases of the junction left unmatched. CDR1 and CDR2 (germline): SNHLY, FYNNEI. This CDR3 is 15 amino acids long. CDR3 protein: CASRDSGSRQETQYF. CDR3 in DNA: TGTGCCAGCAGAGATAGCGGGAGTAGGCAAGAGACCCAGTACTTC.

The CDR3 DNA follows: TGCGCCAGCAGGTCGGGGCCCCAAGAGACCCAGTACTTC. Translated, it gives CASRSGPQETQYF. V gene TRBV5-1 combines with J gene TRBJ2-5, with D perhaps matching TRBD1 or TRBD2 (5 bases each). The ends were cut back, 5 bases at V and 1 base at J, with 9 bases in the middle. Germline V gene lookup returns CDR1 SGHRS and CDR2 YFSETQ. The CDR3 loop spans 13 amino acids.

This CDR3 reads CAISGGPPLYEQYF. The CDR3 DNA reads as TGTGCCATCAGTGGCGGCCCTCCCCTCTACGAGCAGTACTTC. V is TRBV10-3 and J is TRBJ2-7; no clear D. Trimming stripped 4 bases from V and 3 bases from J, with 13 bases between. Looked up from germline, CDR1 is ENHRY and CDR2 is SYGVKD. This CDR3 region has 14 residues.

This clone showed up just a few times. The chain uses TRBV28 and TRBJ1-2; D is unclear. The V gene lost 5 bases and the J gene lost 5 bases, with 12 bases spanning the gap. This CDR3 has 13 residues. CDR1 and CDR2 (germline): MDHEN, SYDVKM. The CDR3 bases are TGTGCCAGCAGTGAACCCAGTGTTTATGGCTACACCTTC. It specifies CASSEPSVYGYTF.